One sample yielded the 27 T cell receptor beta chains listed below, sequenced in a study of identical twins. In TCRdb, the 5' RACE reads were re-called with MiXCR into one record per CDR3 protein. The table shows fewer than 500,000 distinct CDR3 sequences, with 13% to 15% occurring only once. These data were also reused for a study on yellow fever vaccine responses in identical twins.

The sample was CD4+ T cells sorted from blood. These receptors were obtained from a woman younger than 35 in good health.

This clonotype was counted only a few times. The V gene is TRBV9, the J gene TRBJ2-1; 7 positions agree with TRBD1. The V gene end was trimmed by 1 base and the J gene end by 2 bases; junction bases not matched to a gene: 12. This CDR3 comprises 18 residues. The germline gives CDR1 SGDLS, CDR2 YYNGEE. CDR3 sequence: CASSVSALTGDTYNEQFF. The CDR3 region has the DNA TGTGCCAGCAGCGTATCGGCCCTTACAGGGGATACCTACAATGAGCAGTTCTTC.

The chain carries TRBV5-1 and TRBJ2-3; 7 bases agree with TRBD1. Germline CDR1 SGHRS, CDR2 YFSETQ. Germline trimming cut 4 bases from V and 4 bases from J; bases unmatched to any gene: 9. The CDR3 consists of 15 residues. The CDR3 spells CASSTGQPGADTQYF. The CDR3 nucleotides are TGCGCCAGCAGCACGGGACAGCCTGGGGCAGATACGCAGTATTTT.

This clonotype was detected many times. The chain links TRBV20-1 to TRBJ1-4, with D maybe TRBD1 (5 bases). Trimming took 6 bases from V and 4 from J, leaving 12 bases between them. This CDR3 contains 13 residues. Germline-derived CDR1 and CDR2 are DFQATT and SNEGSKA (reference sequence). This CDR3 reads CSAPGGFNEKLFF. The CDR3 DNA sequence: TGCAGTGCGCCCGGGGGATTTAATGAAAAACTGTTTTTT.

This clonotype has just a few counts. The chain couples TRBV5-5 to TRBJ2-7; tentatively, D is TRBD1 or TRBD2 (6 bases each). Germline V gene data show CDR1 as SGHKS and CDR2 as YYEKEE (reference sequence). The CDR3 runs 15 residues. V lost 2 bases to trimming and J lost 4 bases, with 16 bases between them. The CDR3 region has the DNA TGTGCCAGCAGCTTCTTAACCGGGGGCAGGTACGAGCAGTACTTC. Protein product: CASSFLTGGRYEQYF.

This chain uses TRBV28 with TRBJ1-5; 7 nucleotides align to TRBD1. This CDR3 has 15 amino acids. The germline V gene has CDR1 MDHEN and CDR2 SYDVKM. V lost 7 bases to trimming and J lost 4 bases; unmatched junction nucleotides: 10. The CDR3: CASTQGGRLNQPQHF. CDR3 in DNA: TGTGCCAGCACTCAGGGGGGCAGACTAAATCAGCCCCAGCATTTT.

J is TRBJ1-2 and V is TRBV7-9; D remains ambiguous. CDR3 length: 15 amino acids. With 0 bases removed from V and 0 bases from J, the gap between germline ends came to 8 bases. Per germline, CDR1 SEHNR and CDR2 FQNEAQ (reference sequence). CDR3 nucleotide sequence: TGTGCCAGCAGCTTAGCGGGCGGTACTAACTATGGCTACACCTTC. It encodes CASSLAGGTNYGYTF.

This clonotype was observed a few times. The CDR3 DNA is TGTGCCAGTAGTACCAAATACTCCTACGAGCAGTACTTC. It translates to CASSTKYSYEQYF. This chain joins TRBV19 and TRBJ2-7; unclear D gene. Trimming took 4 bases from V and 0 from J, leaving 7 bases between them. Germline V gene sequence: CDR1 LNHDA, CDR2 SQIVND (reference sequence). CDR3 size: 13 residues.

This clonotype was observed a few times. This sequence joins TRBV15 and TRBJ1-1; D is undetermined. The length of the CDR3 is 14 residues. Germline V gene data show CDR1 as LNHNV and CDR2 as YYDKDF (reference sequence). The V end lost 1 base, the J end lost 4 bases, and 10 bases lay between the germline ends. In DNA form, the CDR3 reads TGTGCCACCAGCAGAGTGAGGGCGAGCACTGAAGCTTTCTTT. Amino acid sequence: CATSRVRASTEAFF.

This clonotype has a count of ten or more. The chain links TRBV7-9 to TRBJ1-5, with D possibly matching TRBD1 (6 bases). The germline CDR1 and CDR2 sequences are SEHNR and FQNEAQ (reference sequence). The CDR3 extends over 13 amino acids. Deletions cut 5 bases from V and 5 bases from J, with 10 bases between. CDR3 DNA sequence: TGTGCCAGCAGCCTTCGACAGGATCAGCCCCAGCATTTT. This encodes CASSLRQDQPQHF.

This clonotype has only a few counts. J is TRBJ2-7 and V is TRBV23-1, with D perhaps TRBD2 (5 bases). TRBV23-1 is marked as an open reading frame, function uncertain. The CDR3 covers 15 residues. Trimming took 3 bases from V and 3 from J, leaving 15 bases between them. The CDR3 loop is CASSHTPGKNYEQYF. CDR3 DNA sequence: TGCGCCAGCAGTCATACCCCGGGGAAAAACTACGAGCAGTACTTC.

This chain connects TRBV7-9 to TRBJ2-1; D possibly uses TRBD1 or TRBD2 (5 bases each). Trimming removed 3 bases at V and 7 bases at J, with 10 bases between. Germline loops: CDR1 SEHNR, CDR2 FQNEAQ (reference sequence). The CDR3 has 13 residues. The DNA of the CDR3 is TGTGCCAGCAGCTTGCCGGGACGAAATGAGCAGTTCTTC. This codes for CASSLPGRNEQFF. Full variable domain (rest looked up from reference TRBV7-9 and TRBJ2-1): DTGVSQNPRHKITKRGQNVTFRCDPISEHNRLYWYRQTLGQGPEFLTYFQNEAQLEKSRLLSDRFSAERPKGSFSTLEIQRTEQGDSAMYLCASSLPGRNEQFFGPGTRLTVL.

This clonotype was detected only a few times. The chain carries TRBV11-1 and TRBJ2-1; the D gene is possibly TRBD2 (5 bases). Germline V gene sequence: CDR1 SGHAT, CDR2 FQDESV (reference sequence). This CDR3 has 15 amino acids. V lost 3 bases and J 0 bases, leaving 9 bases between the germline ends. In DNA form, the CDR3 reads TGTGCCAGCAGCTTTAGCGTAAGCTCCTACAATGAGCAGTTCTTC. Encoded protein: CASSFSVSSYNEQFF. The full variable domain, its missing parts supplied by reference TRBV11-1 and TRBJ2-1, is EAEVAQSPRYKITEKSQAVAFWCDPISGHATLYWYRQILGQGPELLVQFQDESVVDDSQLPKDRFSAERLKGVDSTLKIQPAELGDSAMYLCASSFSVSSYNEQFFGPGTRLTVL.

Many counts were recorded for this clonotype. The V call is TRBV2, the J call TRBJ2-7; D may match TRBD1 or TRBD2 (5 bases each). Per the germline V gene, CDR1 is SNHLY and CDR2 is FYNNEI. V was pared by 7 bases and J by 2 bases, with 9 bases between. The CDR3 spans 12 residues. CDR3 DNA sequence: TGTGCCAGCAATCGGGGCACCTACGAGCAGTACTTC. It is translated as CASNRGTYEQYF.

In this sample, this clonotype turned up a few times. The CDR3 DNA is TGTGCCAGCAGCCCGCGGGACAGCTACGTTGAATCCTACGAGCAGTACTTC. Protein: CASSPRDSYVESYEQYF. The chain joins TRBV7-9 to TRBJ2-7; a weak D match, TRBD1 (7 bases). With 5 bases removed from V and 1 base from J, the gap between germline ends came to 21 bases. The CDR3 covers 17 residues. In germline, CDR1 is SEHNR, CDR2 FQNEAQ (reference sequence).

The chain recombines TRBV10-3 with TRBJ1-5, with no clear D. The CDR3 consists of 14 residues. Germline V lookup: CDR1 ENHRY, CDR2 SYGVKD. The V and J ends lost 8 bases and 0 bases respectively, with 11 bases between them. CDR3 DNA sequence: TGTGCCATCCGAGACACGCTTAGCAATCAGCCCCAGCATTTT. Its protein product is CAIRDTLSNQPQHF.

The chain joins TRBV7-2 to TRBJ2-3, with D tentatively TRBD1 or TRBD2 (5 bases each). CDR1 and CDR2 from the germline V gene are SGHTA and FQGNSA. V lost 2 bases and J 4 bases, leaving 13 bases between the germline ends. The CDR3 has 15 amino acids. CDR3 sequence reads: CASSLRAGAADTQYF. In DNA form, the CDR3 reads TGTGCCAGCAGCTTAAGGGCCGGGGCCGCAGATACGCAGTATTTT.

This clonotype was counted only a few times. This chain uses TRBV21-1 with TRBJ1-2. TRBV21-1 is a pseudogene. This CDR3 spans 15 amino acids. This CDR3 reads CASSKKWPNHYGYTF. The CDR3 DNA follows: TGTGCCAGCAGCAAAAAATGGCCTAATCACTATGGCTACACCTTC.

The V gene is TRBV2, the J gene TRBJ2-3; D is undetermined. The V end lost 3 bases, the J end lost 2 bases, and 12 bases lay between the germline ends. Germline V gene lookup returns CDR1 SNHLY and CDR2 FYNNEI. CDR3 length: 15 residues. The CDR3 coding sequence is TGTGCCAGCAGTGAGGGCAGACTGTTCACAGATACGCAGTATTTT. Translation: CASSEGRLFTDTQYF.

The chain links TRBV3-1 to TRBJ2-7; TRBD1 aligns across 7 bases. The CDR3 covers 14 residues. Germline CDR1 reads LGHDT; CDR2 reads YNNKEL (reference sequence). V shed 5 bases and J 2 bases; nucleotides not matched to a gene: 6. The CDR3 protein is CASSKGGQTYEQYF. CDR3 DNA sequence: TGTGCCAGCAGCAAAGGGGGACAGACCTACGAGCAGTACTTC.

The rearrangement joins TRBV27 to TRBJ2-3; TRBD2 is a possible D gene (6 bases). Per germline, CDR1 MNHEY and CDR2 SMNVEV (reference sequence). The CDR3 consists of 15 residues. V shed 6 bases and J shed 3 bases, with 16 bases lying between them. CDR3 DNA sequence: TGTGCCAGCAGCCTGGGAGGCCCTAGGACAGATACGCAGTATTTT. Its translation: CASSLGGPRTDTQYF.

The chain links TRBV27 to TRBJ2-5, with a weak D call TRBD1 (5 bases). Germline values: CDR1 MNHEY, CDR2 SMNVEV (reference sequence). The CDR3 runs 14 residues. V was pared by 5 bases and J by 1 base, with 11 bases between. The CDR3 bases are TGTGCCAGCAGTCGGGCAGGGCTCCAAGAGACCCAGTACTTC. Its translation: CASSRAGLQETQYF.

The rearrangement links TRBV6-5 to TRBJ2-3; 8 positions match TRBD2. Germline lookup yields CDR1 MNHEY and CDR2 SVGAGI. This CDR3 is 15 amino acids long. J was trimmed by 5 bases and V by 0 bases; bases with no gene match: 4. In DNA form, the CDR3 reads TGTGCCAGCAGTTACTCCCGGGGGGGAAAAGATACGCAGTATTTT. Encoded protein: CASSYSRGGKDTQYF.

The rearrangement links TRBV6-4 to TRBJ1-5; tentative D call: TRBD1 (5 bases). V was shortened by 11 bases and J by 5 bases, with 13 bases between the two germline ends. Germline lookup yields CDR1 MRHNA and CDR2 SNTAGT. This CDR3 has 12 residues. For the CDR3, the DNA is TGTGCCTCGAATCCGGGGCATCAGCCCCAGCATTTT. Its translation is CASNPGHQPQHF.

This clonotype occurred a few times. The chain employs TRBV28 and TRBJ2-7; 7 nucleotides align to TRBD1. Germline loops: CDR1 MDHEN, CDR2 SYDVKM. CDR3 size: 14 residues. V dropped 1 base and J dropped 5; count of bases not matched to a gene: 5. CDR3 DNA sequence: TGTGCCAGCAGTTTATTTGGACAGGCTCACGAGCAGTACTTC. It encodes CASSLFGQAHEQYF. The entire variable domain, with the rest obtained from reference TRBV28 and TRBJ2-7, is as follows: DVKVTQSSRYLVKRTGEKVFLECVQDMDHENMFWYRQDPGLGLRLIYFSYDVKMKEKGDIPEGYSVSREKKERFSLILESASTNQTSMYLCASSLFGQAHEQYFGPGTRLTVT.

The V gene is TRBV6-5, the J gene TRBJ2-5, with a tentative D call TRBD1 (5 bases). The CDR3 runs 16 residues. V was trimmed by 0 bases and J by 3 bases, leaving 14 bases between them. The germline CDR1 and CDR2 sequences are MNHEY and SVGAGI. For the CDR3, the DNA is TGTGCCAGCAGTTACTCGGGGCTCGTCGTTAAAGAGACCCAGTACTTC. Protein sequence: CASSYSGLVVKETQYF.

The chain uses TRBV12-5 and TRBJ2-3; 7 bases agree with TRBD2. V lost 0 bases to trimming and J lost 0 bases; unmatched junction nucleotides: 9. Per the germline V gene, CDR1 is LGHNT and CDR2 is FRNRAP. The CDR3 contains 18 residues. DNA for the CDR3: TGTGCTAGTGGTTTGGTACGAAGCGGGGAAACTAGCACAGATACGCAGTATTTT. As protein: CASGLVRSGETSTDTQYF.

The chain uses TRBV20-1 and TRBJ2-7; possible D gene TRBD2, 6 bases. The germline V gene has CDR1 DFQATT and CDR2 SNEGSKA (reference sequence). Trimming shortened V by 5 bases and J by 3 bases, and 11 bases separated the two germline ends. This CDR3 is built from 12 residues. The CDR3 DNA is TGCAGTGCTGCCCACGGGGGCTACGAGCAGTACTTC. It codes for CSAAHGGYEQYF.